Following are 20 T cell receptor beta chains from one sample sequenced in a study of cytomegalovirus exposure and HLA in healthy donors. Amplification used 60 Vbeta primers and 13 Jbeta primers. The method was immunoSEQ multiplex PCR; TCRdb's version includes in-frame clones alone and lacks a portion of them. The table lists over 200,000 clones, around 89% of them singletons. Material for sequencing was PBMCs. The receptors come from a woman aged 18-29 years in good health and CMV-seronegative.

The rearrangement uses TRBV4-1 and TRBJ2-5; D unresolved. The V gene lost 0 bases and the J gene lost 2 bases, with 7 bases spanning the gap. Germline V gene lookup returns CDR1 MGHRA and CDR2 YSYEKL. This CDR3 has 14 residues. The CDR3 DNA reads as TGCGCCAGCAGCCAAGATAACGGGCAAGAGACCCAGTACTTC. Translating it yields CASSQDNGQETQYF.

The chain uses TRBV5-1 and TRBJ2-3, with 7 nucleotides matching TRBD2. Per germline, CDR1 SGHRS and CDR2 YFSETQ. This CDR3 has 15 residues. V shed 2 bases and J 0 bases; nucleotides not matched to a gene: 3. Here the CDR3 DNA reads TGCGCCAGCAGCTTTGGCGGGGGTAGCACAGATACGCAGTATTTT. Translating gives CASSFGGGSTDTQYF.

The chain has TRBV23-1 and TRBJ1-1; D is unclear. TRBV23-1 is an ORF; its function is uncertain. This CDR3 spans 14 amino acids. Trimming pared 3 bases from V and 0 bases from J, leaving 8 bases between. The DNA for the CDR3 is TGCGCCAGCAGTCACGAGGCAGTGAACACTGAAGCTTTCTTT. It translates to CASSHEAVNTEAFF.

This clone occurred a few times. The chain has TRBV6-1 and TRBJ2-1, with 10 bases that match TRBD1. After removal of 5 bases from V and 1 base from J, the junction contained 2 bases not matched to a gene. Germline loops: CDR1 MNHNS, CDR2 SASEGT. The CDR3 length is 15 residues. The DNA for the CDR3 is TGTGCCAGCAGTTGGGACAGGGGATCCTACAATGAGCAGTTCTTC. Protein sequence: CASSWDRGSYNEQFF.

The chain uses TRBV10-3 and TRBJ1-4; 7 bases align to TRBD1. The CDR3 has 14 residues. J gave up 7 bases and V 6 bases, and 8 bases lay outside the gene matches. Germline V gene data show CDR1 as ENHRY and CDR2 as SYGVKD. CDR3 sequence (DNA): TGTGCCATCAGCGCGACAGGGCGGGGTGAAAAACTGTTTTTT. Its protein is CAISATGRGEKLFF.

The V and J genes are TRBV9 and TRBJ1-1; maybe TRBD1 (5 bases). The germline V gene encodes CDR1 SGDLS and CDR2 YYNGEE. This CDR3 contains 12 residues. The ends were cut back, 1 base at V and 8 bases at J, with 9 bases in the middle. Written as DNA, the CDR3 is TGTGCCAGCAGCGTAAGGGGCTCAGAAGCTTTCTTT. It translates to CASSVRGSEAFF.

The CDR3 region has the DNA TGTGCCAGCAGCTTGACAGGGGTGAACACTGAAGCTTTCTTT. It encodes CASSLTGVNTEAFF. The rearrangement uses TRBV7-6 and TRBJ1-1, with 8 bases identical to TRBD1. CDR3 length: 14 amino acids. The germline CDR1 and CDR2 sequences are SGHVS and FNYEAQ. The V gene end was trimmed by 3 bases and the J gene end by 0 bases; junction bases not matched to a gene: 0.

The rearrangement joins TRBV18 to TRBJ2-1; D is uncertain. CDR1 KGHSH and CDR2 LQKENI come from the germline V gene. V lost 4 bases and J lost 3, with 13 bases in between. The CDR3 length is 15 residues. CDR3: CASSLALDGYNEQFF. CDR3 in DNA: TGTGCCAGCTCACTAGCTTTAGATGGCTACAATGAGCAGTTCTTC.

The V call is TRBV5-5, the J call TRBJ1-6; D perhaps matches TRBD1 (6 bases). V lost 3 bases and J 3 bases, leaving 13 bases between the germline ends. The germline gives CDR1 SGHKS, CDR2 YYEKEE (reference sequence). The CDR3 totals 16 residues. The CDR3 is CASSSGGAGYNSPLHF. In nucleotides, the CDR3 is TGTGCCAGCAGCTCTGGGGGGGCCGGCTATAATTCACCCCTCCACTTT.

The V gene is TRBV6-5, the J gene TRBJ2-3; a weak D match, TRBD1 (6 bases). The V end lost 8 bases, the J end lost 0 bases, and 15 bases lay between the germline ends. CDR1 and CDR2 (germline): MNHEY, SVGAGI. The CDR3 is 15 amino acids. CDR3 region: CASARTATSTDTQYF. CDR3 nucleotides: TGTGCCAGCGCAAGGACAGCGACGAGCACAGATACGCAGTATTTT.

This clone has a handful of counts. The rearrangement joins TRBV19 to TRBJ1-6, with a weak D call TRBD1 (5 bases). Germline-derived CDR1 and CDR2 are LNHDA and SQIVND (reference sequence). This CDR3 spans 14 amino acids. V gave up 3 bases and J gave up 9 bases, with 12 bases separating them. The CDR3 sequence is CASSIWTLASPLHF. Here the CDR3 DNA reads TGTGCCAGTAGTATTTGGACACTCGCTTCACCCCTCCACTTT.

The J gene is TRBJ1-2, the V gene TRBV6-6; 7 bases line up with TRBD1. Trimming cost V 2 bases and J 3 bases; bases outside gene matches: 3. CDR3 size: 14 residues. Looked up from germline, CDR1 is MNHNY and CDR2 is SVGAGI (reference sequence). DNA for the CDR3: TGTGCCAGCAGTTACGGACAGGCCGACTATGGCTACACCTTC. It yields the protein CASSYGQADYGYTF.

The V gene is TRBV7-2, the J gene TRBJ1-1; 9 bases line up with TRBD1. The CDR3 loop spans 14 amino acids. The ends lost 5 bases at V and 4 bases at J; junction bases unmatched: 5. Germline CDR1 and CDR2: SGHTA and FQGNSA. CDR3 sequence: CASSQDRGGTEAFF. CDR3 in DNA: TGTGCCAGCAGCCAGGACAGGGGTGGCACTGAAGCTTTCTTT.

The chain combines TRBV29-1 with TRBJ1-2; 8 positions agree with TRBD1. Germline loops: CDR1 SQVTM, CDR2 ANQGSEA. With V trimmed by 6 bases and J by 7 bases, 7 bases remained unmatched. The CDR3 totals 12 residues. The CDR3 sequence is CSVETGVRGYTF. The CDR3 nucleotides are TGCAGCGTGGAGACAGGGGTTCGTGGCTACACCTTC.

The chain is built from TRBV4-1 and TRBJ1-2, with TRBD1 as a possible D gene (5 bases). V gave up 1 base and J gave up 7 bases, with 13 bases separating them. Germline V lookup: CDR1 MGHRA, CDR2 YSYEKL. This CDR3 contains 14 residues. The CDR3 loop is CASSQVGSGGGYTF. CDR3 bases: TGCGCCAGCAGCCAAGTTGGGTCGGGGGGTGGCTACACCTTC.

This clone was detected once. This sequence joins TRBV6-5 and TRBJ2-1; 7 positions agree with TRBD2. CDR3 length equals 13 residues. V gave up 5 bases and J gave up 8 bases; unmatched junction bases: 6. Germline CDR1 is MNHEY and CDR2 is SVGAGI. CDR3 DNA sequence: TGTGCCAGCAGTGCCTTAGCGGGCCATGAGCAGTTCTTC. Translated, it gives CASSALAGHEQFF.

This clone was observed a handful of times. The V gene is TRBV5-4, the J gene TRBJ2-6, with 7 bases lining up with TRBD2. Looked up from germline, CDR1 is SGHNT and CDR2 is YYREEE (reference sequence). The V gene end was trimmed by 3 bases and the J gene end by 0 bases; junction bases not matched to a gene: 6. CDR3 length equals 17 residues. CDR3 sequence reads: CASSWLGRASGANVLTF. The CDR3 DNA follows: TGTGCCAGCAGCTGGTTGGGGAGGGCCTCTGGGGCCAACGTCCTGACTTTC.

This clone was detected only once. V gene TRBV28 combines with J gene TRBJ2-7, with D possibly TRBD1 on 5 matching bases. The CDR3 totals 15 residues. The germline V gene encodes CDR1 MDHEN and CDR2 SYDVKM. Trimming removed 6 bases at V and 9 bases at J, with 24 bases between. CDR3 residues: CASRPPTETVLVQYF. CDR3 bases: TGTGCCAGCAGACCACCGACAGAGACGGTTCTCGTGCAGTACTTC.

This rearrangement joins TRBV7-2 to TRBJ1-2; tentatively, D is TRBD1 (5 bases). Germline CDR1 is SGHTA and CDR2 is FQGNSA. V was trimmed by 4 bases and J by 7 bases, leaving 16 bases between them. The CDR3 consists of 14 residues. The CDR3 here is CASSSRWGEGGYTF. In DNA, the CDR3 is TGTGCCAGCAGCTCCCGTTGGGGGGAAGGTGGCTACACCTTC.

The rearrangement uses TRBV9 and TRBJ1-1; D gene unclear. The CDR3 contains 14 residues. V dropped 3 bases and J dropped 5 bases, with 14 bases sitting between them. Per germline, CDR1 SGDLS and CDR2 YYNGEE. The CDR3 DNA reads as TGTGCCAGCAGCGACCCCGGGTCTGGGACTGAAGCTTTCTTT. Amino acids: CASSDPGSGTEAFF.